Included here is one T cell receptor beta chain sequence, with context. Germline lookup yields CDR1 KGHSH and CDR2 LQKENI. This CDR3 contains 15 residues. Trimming took off 2 bases at V and 3 bases at J, with 10 bases between the two ends. These data are taken from a study of technical replicates of blood from several donors. Method: immunoSEQ multiplex PCR; TCRdb's copy keeps in-frame clones and lacks some. Of more than 75,000 clones in the sample, approximately 94% are singletons; the top ten hold 0.2% to 0.25%. This sequence was found in a human donor in good health. The J gene is TRBJ2-2, the V gene TRBV18; perhaps TRBD2 as D (6 bases). Specimen: T cells isolated from PBMCs. This CDR3 reads CASSPTGAYTGELFF. The CDR3, as DNA: TGTGCCAGCTCACCAACGGGAGCGTACACCGGGGAGCTGTTTTTT.